This passage covers 9 T cell receptor beta chains from one sample sequenced in a study of cytomegalovirus exposure and HLA in healthy donors. PCR involved 60 Vbeta and 13 Jbeta primers. Method: immunoSEQ multiplex PCR; TCRdb's copy keeps in-frame clones and lacks some. Among over 95,000 clones listed, about 75% were seen once. Sequencing was carried out using PBMCs. These receptors originate from a woman in her thirties or forties in good health and CMV-seropositive.

The chain combines TRBV19 with TRBJ2-2; no firm D call. The CDR3 runs to 13 residues. Germline lookup yields CDR1 LNHDA and CDR2 SQIVND (reference sequence). Between the trimmed V and J ends, which lost 3 bases and 0 bases, there was a span of 2 bases. CDR3: CASSITNTGELFF. CDR3 coding DNA: TGTGCCAGTAGTATTACGAACACCGGGGAGCTGTTTTTT.

The V and J genes are TRBV29-1 and TRBJ2-1; the match to TRBD1 covers 7 bases. After removal of 5 bases from V and 2 bases from J, the junction contained 12 bases not matched to a gene. This CDR3 spans 16 amino acids. CDR1 and CDR2 from the germline V gene are SQVTM and ANQGSEA. The DNA of the CDR3 is TGCAGCGTTCAACCACCTACAGGGGTTCCCTACAATGAGCAGTTCTTC. Its translation: CSVQPPTGVPYNEQFF.

With respect to this clone: The sample contains more than one DNA sequence encoding this CDR3. The V and J genes are TRBV4-1 and TRBJ1-5; D not resolved. CDR1 is MGHRA and CDR2 is YSYEKL in the germline V gene. The CDR3 is 16 residues long. With 4 bases removed from V and 4 bases from J, the gap between germline ends came to 17 bases. The CDR3 nucleotides read TGCGCCAGCAGCCCTGCGGCCTGGATAACGAATCAGCCCCAGCATTTT. Its translation: CASSPAAWITNQPQHF.

The chain employs TRBV10-1 and TRBJ2-3, with 13 positions matching TRBD2. V lost 6 bases to trimming and J lost 2 bases; unmatched junction nucleotides: 5. The CDR3 sequence is 16 residues long. Germline assignment: CDR1 WNHNN and CDR2 SYGVQD (reference sequence). In DNA form, the CDR3 reads TGCGCCAGCAGCCAGACTAGCGGGGGGCTCACAGATACGCAGTATTTT. Translated, it gives CASSQTSGGLTDTQYF.

Only a few counts were recorded for this clone. This rearrangement joins TRBV4-1 to TRBJ1-4, with TRBD1 matching 7 bases. Germline assignment: CDR1 MGHRA and CDR2 YSYEKL. This CDR3 has 19 amino acids. Trimming at V came to 0 bases and at J to 3 bases, leaving 13 bases not matched to a gene. This CDR3 reads CASSQEGGKGGASNEKLFF. CDR3 coding DNA: TGCGCCAGCAGCCAAGAAGGGGGGAAAGGGGGCGCCTCTAATGAAAAACTGTTTTTT.

The chain links TRBV27 to TRBJ2-3; the D gene is possibly TRBD2 (6 bases). The CDR3 spans 15 residues. From germline, CDR1 is MNHEY and CDR2 SMNVEV (reference sequence). The germline V and J ends were trimmed by 7 bases and 2 bases, with 16 bases remaining between them. The CDR3 DNA follows: TGTGCCAGCAAACCCGGACTAACATACACAGATACGCAGTATTTT. Its protein is CASKPGLTYTDTQYF.

The table lists this clone with a count of one. The chain combines TRBV5-1 with TRBJ1-1, with D possibly TRBD1 on 5 matching bases. Germline V gene sequence: CDR1 SGHRS, CDR2 YFSETQ. Trimming removed 0 bases at V and 0 bases at J, with 27 bases between. The CDR3 runs 21 residues. The CDR3 nucleotides are TGCGCCAGCAGCTTGGTGGCCCCTACTGCGGGAGGGCGGGGGTTGAACACTGAAGCTTTCTTT. Protein product: CASSLVAPTAGGRGLNTEAFF.

J is TRBJ2-5 and V is TRBV15; 10 bases are a match to TRBD2. The V gene end was trimmed by 0 bases and the J gene end by 4 bases; junction bases not matched to a gene: 2. The CDR3 is 15 residues long. The germline gives CDR1 LNHNV, CDR2 YYDKDF (reference sequence). The DNA for the CDR3 is TGTGCCACCAGCAGAGATACTAGCGGGGCAGAGACCCAGTACTTC. This translates into CATSRDTSGAETQYF.

This clone was recorded a few times. The gene calls are TRBV2 and TRBJ1-4, with TRBD1 as a possible D gene (6 bases). The CDR3 loop spans 16 amino acids. Germline V gene lookup returns CDR1 SNHLY and CDR2 FYNNEI. V lost 7 bases to trimming and J lost 0 bases, with 15 bases between them. In nucleotides, the CDR3 is TGTGCCAGCATCAAGGACAGAAGGTCAACTAATGAAAAACTGTTTTTT. It specifies CASIKDRRSTNEKLFF.